These 16 T cell receptor beta chains came from one sample sequenced in a study of blood T cell repertoires in COVID-19. The repertoire was sequenced with immunoSEQ multiplex PCR; TCRdb's copy has only in-frame clones and lacks some. Of under 130,000 clones in the sample, more than 60% were seen once. Sequences were obtained from peripheral blood. The origin of the receptors is a man in his 70s with active or convalescent COVID-19.

The J gene is TRBJ2-1, the V gene TRBV12-5, with 10 bases identical to TRBD2. With 1 base clipped from V and 2 bases from J, the junction kept 2 bases outside the gene matches. CDR3 size: 16 residues. Germline V lookup: CDR1 LGHNT, CDR2 FRNRAP. The CDR3 DNA reads TGTGCTAGTGGTTTGGCCCTAGCGGGGGCCTACAATGAGCAGTTCTTC. Encoded protein: CASGLALAGAYNEQFF.

V is TRBV9 and J is TRBJ1-1, with D possibly matching TRBD1 (6 bases). The V gene's germline CDR1 is SGDLS and CDR2 YYNGEE. V lost 3 bases and J lost 7, with 19 bases in between. The CDR3 consists of 15 residues. The CDR3 sequence: CASSAVQGKGGEAFF. Written as DNA, the CDR3 is TGTGCCAGCAGCGCAGTGCAGGGGAAAGGGGGTGAAGCTTTCTTT. The variable domain in full, with the rest retrieved from reference TRBV9 and TRBJ1-1, is DSGVTQTPKHLITATGQRVTLRCSPRSGDLSVYWYQQSLDQGLQFLIQYYNGEERAKGNILERFSAQQFPDLHSELNLSSLELGDSALYFCASSAVQGKGGEAFFGQGTRLTVV.

The rearrangement links TRBV20-1 to TRBJ1-2, with a tentative D call TRBD1 (5 bases). Germline V gives CDR1 DFQATT, CDR2 SNEGSKA (reference sequence). This CDR3 spans 11 amino acids. V lost 3 bases, J lost 4 bases, and 6 bases lay in between. CDR3 DNA: TGCAGTGCTAGTACAGGCTATGGCTACACCTTC. Translation gives CSASTGYGYTF.

This clone was counted only a few times. The rearrangement links TRBV10-3 to TRBJ1-1; the match to TRBD1 covers 9 bases. J was trimmed by 4 bases and V by 7 bases; bases with no gene match: 10. The germline CDR1 and CDR2 sequences are ENHRY and SYGVKD. The CDR3 is 15 amino acids. CDR3 coding DNA: TGTGCCATCACAAGACAGGGGGGGACGGGCACTGAAGCTTTCTTT. Protein sequence: CAITRQGGTGTEAFF.

The rearrangement joins TRBV14 to TRBJ2-3; weak D call: TRBD1 (5 bases). Between the trimmed V and J ends, which lost 1 base and 11 bases, there was a span of 10 bases. Germline V lookup: CDR1 SGHDN, CDR2 FVKESK. This CDR3 spans 12 amino acids. The CDR3 DNA reads TGTGCCAGCAGCCAAGCCTACAGGTTGCAGTATTTT. This gives the protein CASSQAYRLQYF.

The genes are TRBV3-1 (or the pseudogene TRBV3-2) and TRBJ1-2; 12 nucleotides align to TRBD1. Germline CDR1 LGHDT, CDR2 YNNKEL (reference sequence). The CDR3 extends over 15 amino acids. V gave up 4 bases and J gave up 8 bases; unmatched junction bases: 8. The CDR3 protein is CASSPNRDRGLGYTF. CDR3 in DNA: TGTGCCAGCAGCCCGAACCGGGACAGGGGGCTAGGCTACACCTTC.

The chain joins TRBV6-4 to TRBJ1-2; no definite D call. With 5 bases removed from V and 2 bases from J, the gap between germline ends came to 12 bases. The CDR3 consists of 14 residues. Germline CDR1 reads MRHNA; CDR2 reads SNTAGT. CDR3 nucleotides: TGTGCCAGCAGTACGATGGCGGGGAACTATGGCTACACCTTC. Protein product: CASSTMAGNYGYTF.

The chain recombines TRBV4-1 with TRBJ2-1, with D perhaps TRBD2 (5 bases). This CDR3 has 18 residues. CDR1 and CDR2 (germline): MGHRA, YSYEKL. V shed 6 bases and J shed 6 bases, with 27 bases lying between them. The CDR3 coding sequence is TGCGCCAGCAGGTCCGCGGGTATTCTAGGGCGGCAGTCCAATGAGCAGTTCTTC. It specifies CASRSAGILGRQSNEQFF.

In its sample, this clone was seen once. The J gene is TRBJ2-1, the V gene TRBV2; 9 nucleotides align to TRBD2. V shed 10 bases, J shed 5 bases, and the junction held 6 bases outside the gene matches. The CDR3 runs 13 residues. Germline CDR1 SNHLY, CDR2 FYNNEI. The DNA of the CDR3 is TGTGCCATTGGACTAGCGTATAACAATGAGCAGTTCTTC. It specifies CAIGLAYNNEQFF.

CDR3 in DNA: TGTGCCAGCAGTTACTCGACGGGAAAACTGTTTTTT. Translating gives CASSYSTGKLFF. The chain is built from TRBV6-5 and TRBJ1-4; D is unresolved. There are 12 residues in the CDR3. V was clipped by 0 bases and J by 10 bases, with 6 bases between them. Germline assignment: CDR1 MNHEY and CDR2 SVGAGI.

The sample holds a few counts of this clone. The V and J genes are TRBV2 and TRBJ2-3; D is perhaps TRBD2 (6 bases). This CDR3 is built from 14 residues. Germline V gene lookup returns CDR1 SNHLY and CDR2 FYNNEI. V was cut by 7 bases and J by 7 bases, with 18 bases left in between. The chain's CDR3 is CASNRLDGGNTQYF. The DNA of the CDR3 is TGTGCCAGCAATCGACTAGACGGAGGAAATACGCAGTATTTT.

This chain uses TRBV5-1 with TRBJ2-7; 7 bases line up with TRBD1. Germline values: CDR1 SGHRS, CDR2 YFSETQ. CDR3 size: 15 residues. Germline trimming cut 0 bases from V and 7 bases from J; bases unmatched to any gene: 10. The CDR3 DNA reads TGCGCCAGCAGCTTGGACAGGGGACAAAGTGGGGAGCAGTACTTC. Translated, it gives CASSLDRGQSGEQYF.

The V gene is TRBV6-5, the J gene TRBJ2-5; the D is unclear. The CDR3 covers 15 residues. Germline CDR1 and CDR2: MNHEY and SVGAGI. Trimming cost V 4 bases and J 2 bases, with 14 bases left between them. The CDR3: CASSSPHLGQETQYF. The DNA for the CDR3 is TGTGCCAGCAGTTCCCCCCATCTCGGTCAAGAGACCCAGTACTTC.

The chain recombines TRBV28 with TRBJ2-7; 7 bases line up with TRBD1. Trimming removed 7 bases from V and 0 bases from J; junction bases left unmatched: 15. Germline V CDR1 and CDR2: MDHEN, SYDVKM. CDR3 size: 17 residues. The CDR3 loop reads CASTSPPGGSSSYEQYF. The CDR3 region has the DNA TGTGCCAGCACCTCCCCCCCAGGGGGTTCCTCCTCCTACGAGCAGTACTTC.

The chain couples TRBV6-5 to TRBJ1-4; unclear D gene. The CDR3 contains 15 residues. Germline V lookup: CDR1 MNHEY, CDR2 SVGAGI. V lost 0 bases and J 5 bases, leaving 10 bases between the germline ends. The CDR3 spells CASSYSTRLNEKLFF. The CDR3 bases are TGTGCCAGCAGTTACTCGACACGGCTAAATGAAAAACTGTTTTTT.

The rearrangement links TRBV12-3 or TRBV12-4 to TRBJ1-2; TRBD1 might be the D (6 bases). This CDR3 contains 13 residues. Trimming shortened V by 6 bases and J by 7 bases, and 15 bases separated the two germline ends. CDR3 DNA sequence: TGTGCCAGCAGCCTAAGGGGGGGTAGTGGCTACACCTTC. Amino acid sequence: CASSLRGGSGYTF.